This entry features one T cell receptor (beta chain) sequence. The antigen is unknown. The junction had 6 bases not matched to a gene; V was cut back by 3 bases and J by 11 bases. CDR3 length: 12 amino acids. Germline V CDR1 and CDR2: GTSNPN, SVGIG (reference sequence). This specimen belongs to a study of STAT3 mutations in large granular lymphocyte leukemia. Looking at the study overall: Among longitudinally sequenced T-LGLL patients, roughly half had canonical activating STAT3 mutations detected. Study observations and caveats: In some patients, a small highly pathogenic clone possibly went undetected. Every T-LGLL patient had at least one immunodominant TCRbeta clonotype. All newly emerging clones after therapy were STAT3 wild type.

Approximately 40,000 productive templates were obtained per sample on average. Sequencing was performed with immunoSEQ multiplex PCR; in TCRdb, only in-frame clones are kept and a portion is missing. The sample has some 30,000 clones; about 86% are singletons. The chain recombines TRBV30 with TRBJ1-1, with 10 nucleotides matching TRBD1. This receptor was obtained from a man aged 55 to 70 with T-cell large granular lymphocyte leukemia. Some clones in this sample may be carry-over from other donors' samples. The sequencing input was peripheral blood mononuclear cells. CDR3 bases: TGTGCCTGGAGGGACAGGGGGTTGGGGGCTTTCTTT. It specifies CAWRDRGLGAFF.